This TCR beta chain was recorded in a study of shared clonotypes between healthy human individuals. General study points: Naive CD4 clonotype sharing across four donors was approximately 5%.

Authors' processing steps: As immunoSEQ supplied junction-only sequences (without quality scores), filtering differed. Clones were read by immunoSEQ multiplex PCR, and TCRdb kept only the in-frame ones, dropping some. V, J and clone size derive from that table, while D and trimming were established from the DNA sequence. The table lists a few million clones, 93% of them singletons. Turning to this clone: Its cognate antigen is unknown.

The donors were all Caucasian adults (living in Nashville, Tennessee). Material: naive CD4+ T cells from PBMCs. Subset given: CD45RA+ positively selected. The clonotype originates from a man between 18 and 35 years old in good health. Some clones in this sample may be carry-over from other donors' samples.

The CDR3 sequence: CASSRTLASSNTGELFF. In DNA form, the CDR3 reads TGTGCCAGCAGCAGGACACTAGCGTCCTCGAACACCGGGGAGCTGTTTTTT. The chain is built from TRBV7-3 and TRBJ2-2; 7 bases match TRBD2. Germline CDR1 SGHTA, CDR2 FQGTGA. The CDR3 runs to 17 residues. Trimming took 5 bases from V and 0 from J; bases not matched to a gene: 9. Looking up the rest from reference TRBV7-3 and TRBJ2-2 gives the full variable domain: GAGVSQTPSNKVTEKGKYVELRCDPISGHTALYWYRQSLGQGPEFLIYFQGTGAADDSGLPNDRFFAVRPEGSVSTLKIQRTERGDSAVYLCASSRTLASSNTGELFFGEGSRLTVL.